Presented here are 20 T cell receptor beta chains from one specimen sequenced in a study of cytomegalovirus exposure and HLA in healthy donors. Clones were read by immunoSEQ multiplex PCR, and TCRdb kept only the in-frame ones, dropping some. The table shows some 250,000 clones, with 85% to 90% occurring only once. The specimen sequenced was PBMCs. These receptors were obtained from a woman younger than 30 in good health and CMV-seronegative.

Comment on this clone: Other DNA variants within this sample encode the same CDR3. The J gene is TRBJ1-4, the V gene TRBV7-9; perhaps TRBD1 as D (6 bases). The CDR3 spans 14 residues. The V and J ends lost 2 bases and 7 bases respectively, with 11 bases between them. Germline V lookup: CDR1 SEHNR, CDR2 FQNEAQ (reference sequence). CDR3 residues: CASSLTGGGEKLFF. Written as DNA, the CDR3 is TGTGCCAGCAGCTTAACTGGGGGCGGTGAAAAACTGTTTTTT.

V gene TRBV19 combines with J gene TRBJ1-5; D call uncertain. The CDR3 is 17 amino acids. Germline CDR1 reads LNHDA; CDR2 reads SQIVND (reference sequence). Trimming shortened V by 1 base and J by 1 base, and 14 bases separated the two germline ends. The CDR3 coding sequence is TGTGCCAGTAGTATAGTTTCAGCCGGGATCAGCAATCAGCCCCAGCATTTT. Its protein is CASSIVSAGISNQPQHF.

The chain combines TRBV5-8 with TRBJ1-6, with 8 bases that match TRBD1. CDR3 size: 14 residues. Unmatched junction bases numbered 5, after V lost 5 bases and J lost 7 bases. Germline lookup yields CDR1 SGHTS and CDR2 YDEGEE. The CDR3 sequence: CASSNRGLNSPLHF. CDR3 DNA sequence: TGTGCCAGCAGTAACAGGGGGTTAAATTCACCCCTCCACTTT.

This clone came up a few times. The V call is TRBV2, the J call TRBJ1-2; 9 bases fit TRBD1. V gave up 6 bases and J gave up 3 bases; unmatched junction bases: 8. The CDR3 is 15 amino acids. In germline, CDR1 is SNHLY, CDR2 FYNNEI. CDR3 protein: CASRGNRGRDYGYTF. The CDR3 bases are TGTGCCAGCAGAGGAAACAGGGGGCGAGACTATGGCTACACCTTC. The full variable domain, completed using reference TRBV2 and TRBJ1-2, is EPEVTQTPSHQVTQMGQEVILRCVPISNHLYFYWYRQILGQKVEFLVSFYNNEISEKSEIFDDQFSVERPDGSNFTLKIRSTKLEDSAMYFCASRGNRGRDYGYTFGSGTRLTVV.

CDR3 coding DNA: TGTGCCAGCAACTCAGGCCTTTACAATGAGCAGTTCTTC. As protein: CASNSGLYNEQFF. The V call is TRBV27, the J call TRBJ2-1; D unclear. V was cut by 7 bases and J by 4 bases, with 11 bases left in between. The CDR3 extends over 13 amino acids. Per the germline V gene, CDR1 is MNHEY and CDR2 is SMNVEV (reference sequence).

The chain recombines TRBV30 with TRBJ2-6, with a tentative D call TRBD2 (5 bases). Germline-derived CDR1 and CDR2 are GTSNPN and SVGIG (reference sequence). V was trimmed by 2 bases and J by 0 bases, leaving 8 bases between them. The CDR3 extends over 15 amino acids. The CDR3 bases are TGTGCCTGGAGTCCCCGGGGCTCTGGGGCCAACGTCCTGACTTTC. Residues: CAWSPRGSGANVLTF.

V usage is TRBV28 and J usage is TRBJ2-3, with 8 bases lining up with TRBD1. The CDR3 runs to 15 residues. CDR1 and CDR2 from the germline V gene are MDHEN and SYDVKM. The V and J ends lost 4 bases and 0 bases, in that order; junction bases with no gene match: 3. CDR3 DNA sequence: TGTGCCAGCAGTTCGGGACAGGTGAGCACAGATACGCAGTATTTT. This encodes CASSSGQVSTDTQYF.

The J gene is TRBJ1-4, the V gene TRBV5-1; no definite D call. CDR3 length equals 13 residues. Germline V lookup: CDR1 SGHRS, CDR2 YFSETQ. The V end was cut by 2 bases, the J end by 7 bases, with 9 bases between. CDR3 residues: CASSFNEGEKLFF. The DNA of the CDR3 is TGCGCCAGCAGCTTCAACGAGGGTGAAAAACTGTTTTTT. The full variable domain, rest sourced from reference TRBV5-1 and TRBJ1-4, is KAGVTQTPRYLIKTRGQQVTLSCSPISGHRSVSWYQQTPGQGLQFLFEYFSETQRNKGNFPGRFSGRQFSNSRSEMNVSTLELGDSALYLCASSFNEGEKLFFGSGTQLSVL.

The CDR3 DNA reads TGCGCCAGCAGCCAGTTCCCCCAGGGCAATCAGCCCCAGCATTTT. Protein sequence: CASSQFPQGNQPQHF. This chain uses TRBV4-1 with TRBJ1-5, with D unresolved. The CDR3 is made up of 15 amino acids. Per the germline V gene, CDR1 is MGHRA and CDR2 is YSYEKL. Between the trimmed V and J ends, which lost 3 bases and 2 bases, there was a span of 11 bases.

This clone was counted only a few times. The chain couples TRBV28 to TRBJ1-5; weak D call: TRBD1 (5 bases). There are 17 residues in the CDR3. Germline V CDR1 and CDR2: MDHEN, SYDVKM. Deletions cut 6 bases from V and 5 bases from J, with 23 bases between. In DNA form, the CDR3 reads TGTGCCAGCAGCCCACCCTTCTTCTCAGGGTTACATCAGCCCCAGCATTTT. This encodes CASSPPFFSGLHQPQHF.

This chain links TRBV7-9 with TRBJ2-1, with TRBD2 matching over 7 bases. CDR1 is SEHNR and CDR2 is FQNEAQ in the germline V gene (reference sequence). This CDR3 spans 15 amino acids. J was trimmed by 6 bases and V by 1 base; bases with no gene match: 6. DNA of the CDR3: TGTGCCAGCAGCTTAGTACCTAGCGGACCCAATGAGCAGTTCTTC. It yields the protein CASSLVPSGPNEQFF.

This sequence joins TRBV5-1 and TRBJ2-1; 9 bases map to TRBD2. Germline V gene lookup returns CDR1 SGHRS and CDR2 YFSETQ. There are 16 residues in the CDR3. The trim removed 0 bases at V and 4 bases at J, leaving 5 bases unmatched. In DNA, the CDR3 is TGCGCCAGCAGCTTGGCTGTAGCGGGGGATTACAATGAGCAGTTCTTC. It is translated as CASSLAVAGDYNEQFF.

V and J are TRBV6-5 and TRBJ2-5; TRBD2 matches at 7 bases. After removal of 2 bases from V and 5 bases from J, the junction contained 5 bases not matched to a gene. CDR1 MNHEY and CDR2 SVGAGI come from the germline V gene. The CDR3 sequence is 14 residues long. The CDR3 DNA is TGTGCCAGCAGTTACAAGCAGGGAGGGGAGACCCAGTACTTC. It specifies CASSYKQGGETQYF.

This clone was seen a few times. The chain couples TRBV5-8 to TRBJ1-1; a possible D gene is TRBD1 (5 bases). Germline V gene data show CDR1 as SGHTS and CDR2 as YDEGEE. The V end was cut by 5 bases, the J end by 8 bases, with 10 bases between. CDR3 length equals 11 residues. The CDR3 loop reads CASSLRTEAFF. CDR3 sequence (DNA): TGTGCCAGCAGTTTGAGGACAGAAGCTTTCTTT.

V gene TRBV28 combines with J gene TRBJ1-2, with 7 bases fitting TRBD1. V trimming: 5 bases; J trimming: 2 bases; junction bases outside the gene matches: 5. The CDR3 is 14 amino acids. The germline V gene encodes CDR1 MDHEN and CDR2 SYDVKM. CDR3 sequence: CASSTGVSNYGYTF. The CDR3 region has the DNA TGTGCCAGCAGTACAGGGGTTTCCAACTATGGCTACACCTTC.

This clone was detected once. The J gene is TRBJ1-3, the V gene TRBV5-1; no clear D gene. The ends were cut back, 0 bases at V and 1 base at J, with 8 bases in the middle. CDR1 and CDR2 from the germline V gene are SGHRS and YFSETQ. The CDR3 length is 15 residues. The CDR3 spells CASSLGGLSGNTIYF. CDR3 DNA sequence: TGCGCCAGCAGCTTGGGAGGGCTTTCTGGAAACACCATATATTTT.

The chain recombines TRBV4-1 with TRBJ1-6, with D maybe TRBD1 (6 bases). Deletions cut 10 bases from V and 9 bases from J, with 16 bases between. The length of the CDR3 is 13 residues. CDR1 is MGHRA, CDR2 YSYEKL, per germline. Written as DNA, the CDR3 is TGCGCCACTGCCAGGGGATTTCTTTCACCCCTCCACTTT. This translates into CATARGFLSPLHF.

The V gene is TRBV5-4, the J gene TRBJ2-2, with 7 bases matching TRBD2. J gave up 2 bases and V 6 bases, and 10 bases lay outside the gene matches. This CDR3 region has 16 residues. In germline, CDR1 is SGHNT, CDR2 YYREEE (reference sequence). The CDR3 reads CASTLGAGTNTGELFF. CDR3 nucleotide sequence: TGTGCCAGCACGTTGGGAGCGGGAACCAACACCGGGGAGCTGTTTTTT.

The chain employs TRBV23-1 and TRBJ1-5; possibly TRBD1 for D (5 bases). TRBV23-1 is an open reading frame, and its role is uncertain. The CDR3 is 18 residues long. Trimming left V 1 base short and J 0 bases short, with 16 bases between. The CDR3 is CASSQLWGFRASNQPQHF. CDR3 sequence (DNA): TGCGCCAGCAGTCAATTATGGGGCTTCAGGGCTAGCAATCAGCCCCAGCATTTT.

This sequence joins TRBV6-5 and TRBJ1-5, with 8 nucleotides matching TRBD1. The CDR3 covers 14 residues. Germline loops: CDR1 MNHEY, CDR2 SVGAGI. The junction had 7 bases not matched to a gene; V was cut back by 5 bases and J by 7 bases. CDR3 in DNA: TGTGCCAGCAGTGCAGACAGGGGCAGCCAGCCCCAGCATTTT. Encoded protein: CASSADRGSQPQHF.